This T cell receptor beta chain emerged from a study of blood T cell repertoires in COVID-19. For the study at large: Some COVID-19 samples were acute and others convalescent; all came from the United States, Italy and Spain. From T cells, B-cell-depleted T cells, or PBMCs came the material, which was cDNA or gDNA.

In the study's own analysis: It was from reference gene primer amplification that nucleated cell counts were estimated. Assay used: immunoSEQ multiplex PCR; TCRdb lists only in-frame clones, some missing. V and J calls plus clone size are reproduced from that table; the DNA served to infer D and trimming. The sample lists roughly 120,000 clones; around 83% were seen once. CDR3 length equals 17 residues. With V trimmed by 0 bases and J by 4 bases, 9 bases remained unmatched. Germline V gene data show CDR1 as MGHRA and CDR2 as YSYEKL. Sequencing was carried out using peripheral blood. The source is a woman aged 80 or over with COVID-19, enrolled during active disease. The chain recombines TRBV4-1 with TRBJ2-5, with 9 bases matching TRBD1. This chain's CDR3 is CASSQELVRTGVETQYF. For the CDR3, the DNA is TGCGCCAGCAGCCAAGAACTCGTTAGGACAGGGGTAGAGACCCAGTACTTC.